This T cell receptor beta chain was sequenced in a study of control samples from healthy donors and cancer patients. The assay was immunoSEQ multiplex PCR, and TCRdb's table has in-frame clones only and misses some. The data show 100,000 or so clones, roughly 87% seen once. This clonotype was obtained from a woman aged 45-65 years in good health. Sample: blood.

Here the CDR3 reads CASSWTPGRNSFSTDTQYF. Written as DNA, the CDR3 is TGTGCCAGCAGTTGGACCCCGGGACGAAACTCTTTTAGCACAGATACGCAGTATTTT. The chain employs TRBV6-2 or TRBV6-3 and TRBJ2-3; D may match TRBD1 or TRBD2 (5 bases each). The V and J ends lost 4 bases and 0 bases respectively, with 23 bases between them. The germline V gene encodes CDR1 MNHEY and CDR2 SVGEGT. This CDR3 has 19 residues.